The present T cell receptor (beta chain) was sequenced within a study of vaccination effects on CD4 cells after COVID-19. For this clone: The antigen is not known.

The data were produced by immunoSEQ multiplex PCR, yet TCRdb's version contains in-frame clones alone and is incomplete. The sample lists tens of thousands of clones, over 60% occurring once. The culture ran for approximately 10 days, and then CD4+ T cells were isolated. Confirmation by PCR established that the person had SARS-CoV-2 infection between March and December 2020. The participants, recipients of two vaccine doses, got either BNT162b2 or mRNA-1273. This specimen was CD4+ T cells from PBMCs cultured without peptide, taken after COVID-19 vaccination. The TCR sequence derives from a human donor who had a prior SARS-CoV-2 infection.

The CDR3 DNA sequence: TGTGCCAGTATGAACAGGGCCGGTTCTTTGCTGGGTGGCTACACCTTC. Translating it yields CASMNRAGSLLGGYTF. The chain has TRBV19 and TRBJ1-2; possible D gene TRBD1, 6 bases. Deletions cut 7 bases from V and 7 bases from J, with 25 bases between. Per germline, CDR1 LNHDA and CDR2 SQIVND (reference sequence). The CDR3 is 16 residues long.